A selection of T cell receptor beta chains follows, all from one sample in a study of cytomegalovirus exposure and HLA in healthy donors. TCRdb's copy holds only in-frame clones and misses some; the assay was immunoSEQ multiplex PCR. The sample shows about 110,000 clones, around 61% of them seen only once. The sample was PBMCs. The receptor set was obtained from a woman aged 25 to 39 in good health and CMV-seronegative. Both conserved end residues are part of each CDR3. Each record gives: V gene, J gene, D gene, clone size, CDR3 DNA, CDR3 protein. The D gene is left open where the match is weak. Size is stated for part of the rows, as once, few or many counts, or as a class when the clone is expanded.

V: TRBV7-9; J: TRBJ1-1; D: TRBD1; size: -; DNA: TGTGCCAGCAGTCGACAGGGGGCCACTGAAGCTTTCTTT; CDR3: CASSRQGATEAFF
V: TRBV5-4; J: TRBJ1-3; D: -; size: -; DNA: TGTGCCAGCAGCTTGGGGGGCTCGACTGGAAACACCATATATTTT; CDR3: CASSLGGSTGNTIYF
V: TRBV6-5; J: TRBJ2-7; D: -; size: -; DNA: TGTGCCAGCAGTTACTCTACAGGAGAAGCATTTTACGAGCAGTACTTC; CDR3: CASSYSTGEAFYEQYF
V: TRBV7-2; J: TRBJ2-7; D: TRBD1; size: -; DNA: TGTGCCAGCAGCTTCGCGGCAGGGGGCGGGAACGAGCAGTACTTC; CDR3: CASSFAAGGGNEQYF
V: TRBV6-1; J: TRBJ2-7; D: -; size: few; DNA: TGTGCCAGCCAAAGGACTCAGCCAGGCTACGAGCAGTACTTC; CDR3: CASQRTQPGYEQYF
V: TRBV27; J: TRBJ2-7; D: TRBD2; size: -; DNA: TGTGCCAGCAAGGGGACTAGCGGTTCCTACGAGCAGTACTTC; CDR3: CASKGTSGSYEQYF
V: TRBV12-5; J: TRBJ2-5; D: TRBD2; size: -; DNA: TGTGCTAGTGGTTTGGGGACTAGCGGGAACATAGAGACCCAGTACTTC; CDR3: CASGLGTSGNIETQYF
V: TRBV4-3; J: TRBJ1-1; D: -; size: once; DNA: TGCGCCAGCAGCCAACGACAGATGAACACTGAAGCTTTCTTT; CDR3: CASSQRQMNTEAFF
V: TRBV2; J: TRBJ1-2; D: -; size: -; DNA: TGTGCCAGCAGCCTATCAAAGAGGGATGGCTACACCTTC; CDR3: CASSLSKRDGYTF
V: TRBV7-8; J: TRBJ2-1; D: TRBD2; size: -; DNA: TGTGCCAGCAGCCATTCGGTTGGGACTAGCGGGACTGAGCAGTTCTTC; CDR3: CASSHSVGTSGTEQFF
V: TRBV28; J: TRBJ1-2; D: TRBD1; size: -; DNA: TGTGCCAGCAGTTTAGGGTCGGGACAGCCCTATGGCTACACCTTC; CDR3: CASSLGSGQPYGYTF